This TCR beta chain was documented in a study of hypomethylating agent response in myelodysplastic syndrome. This CDR3 region has 15 residues. In germline, CDR1 is SNHLY, CDR2 FYNNEI. The germline V and J ends were trimmed by 4 bases and 0 bases, with 10 bases remaining between them. Findings and caveats of the study: The MDS versus healthy comparison may be affected by non-age-matched controls.

Profiling relied on immunoSEQ multiplex PCR, and the TCRdb table lists in-frame clones only, not all of them. Of about 5,400 clones listed, about 88% are singletons. Worth noting for this clone: Its target is unknown.

The sample consisted of bone marrow, taken before or after starting hypomethylating agent treatment for myelodysplastic syndrome (not recorded which). The chain joins TRBV2 to TRBJ1-5; no clear D gene. This sequence was found in a human donor with myelodysplastic syndrome. CDR3 in amino acids: CASSGENYSNQPQHF. As DNA, the CDR3 is TGTGCCAGCAGTGGCGAGAATTATAGCAATCAGCCCCAGCATTTT.